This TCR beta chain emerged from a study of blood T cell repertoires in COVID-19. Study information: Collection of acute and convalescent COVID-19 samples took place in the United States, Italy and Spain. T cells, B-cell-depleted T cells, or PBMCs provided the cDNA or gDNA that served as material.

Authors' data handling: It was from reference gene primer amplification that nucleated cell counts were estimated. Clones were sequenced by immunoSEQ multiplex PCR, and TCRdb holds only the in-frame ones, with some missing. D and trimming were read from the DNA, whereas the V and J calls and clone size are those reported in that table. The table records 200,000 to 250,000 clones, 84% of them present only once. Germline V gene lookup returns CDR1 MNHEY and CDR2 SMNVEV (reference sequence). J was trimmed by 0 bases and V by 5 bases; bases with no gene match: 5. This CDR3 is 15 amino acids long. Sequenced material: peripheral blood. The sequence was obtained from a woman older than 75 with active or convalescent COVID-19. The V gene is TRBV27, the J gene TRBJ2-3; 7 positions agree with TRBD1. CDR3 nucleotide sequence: TGTGCCAGCAGTAAACAGGGGAGAAGCACAGATACGCAGTATTTT. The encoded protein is CASSKQGRSTDTQYF.